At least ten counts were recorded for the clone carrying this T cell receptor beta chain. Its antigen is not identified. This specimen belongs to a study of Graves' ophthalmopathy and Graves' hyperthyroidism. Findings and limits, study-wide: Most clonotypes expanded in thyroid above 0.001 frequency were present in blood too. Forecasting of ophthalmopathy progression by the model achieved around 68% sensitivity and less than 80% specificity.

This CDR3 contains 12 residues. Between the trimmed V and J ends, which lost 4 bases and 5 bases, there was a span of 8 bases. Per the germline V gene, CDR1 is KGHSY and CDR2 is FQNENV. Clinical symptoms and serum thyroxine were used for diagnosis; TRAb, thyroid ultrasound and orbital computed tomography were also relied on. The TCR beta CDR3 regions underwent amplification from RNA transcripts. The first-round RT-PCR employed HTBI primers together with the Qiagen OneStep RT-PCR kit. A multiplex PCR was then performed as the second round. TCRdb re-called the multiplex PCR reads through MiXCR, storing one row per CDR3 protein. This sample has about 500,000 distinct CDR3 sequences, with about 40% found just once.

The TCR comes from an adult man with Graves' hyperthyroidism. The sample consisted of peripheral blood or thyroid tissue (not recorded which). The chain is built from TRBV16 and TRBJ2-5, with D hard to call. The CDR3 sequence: CASSPLAETQYF. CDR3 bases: TGTGCCAGCAGCCCCCTGGCGGAGACCCAGTACTTC.